This TCR beta chain is from a study of OX40 agonist ivuxolimab in advanced cancers. Looking at the study overall: Ivuxolimab was an agonistic, fully human IgG2 monoclonal antibody directed against OX40 (CD134), a costimulatory receptor. The monotherapy dose-escalation portion (N ≈ 56 patients) of the phase I ivuxolimab trial is reported in the paper. Intravenous ivuxolimab was administered to patients every 2 weeks at six dose levels: 0.01, 0.1, 0.3, 1.5, 3 and 10 mg/kg. Partial responses occurred in three dose-escalation patients: two with cutaneous melanoma and one with hepatocellular carcinoma. The purpose of peripheral TCRbeta sequencing was to test whether ivuxolimab changed TCR sequence diversity and led to clonal T-cell expansion. In the dose-escalation cohort, more than 75% of patients were male, and the mean age was around 60 years, with a range of 23 to 79. Prior anti-PD-1, anti-PD-L1 or anti-CTLA-4 therapy was permitted, and checkpoint inhibitors had been received by around 39% of dose-escalation patients. Among the approximately 50 dose-escalation patients, around 19 had hepatocellular carcinoma, approximately 15 melanoma, 9 renal cell carcinoma and 9 head and neck cancer.

V is clipped by 1 base and J by 5 bases, and the sequence between their germline boundaries is 14 bases long. Reading from cysteine to phenylalanine, the CDR3 counts 16 amino acids. Only the CDR3 portion is preserved as DNA: 48 bases, with reading frame beginning at the first base. The germline V gene provides CDR1 SGHDN and CDR2 FVKESK. Worth noting for this clone: Its cognate antigen has yet to be identified. One base away there is no much larger clone; base qualities are not given.

To sequence the TCRbeta CDR3 region, genomic DNA was isolated from the sorted cells. The immunoSEQ Assay was used to sequence the TCRbeta CDR3 regions. The table was pulled from immuneACCESS by TCRdb, which kept in-frame rearrangements only. Such tables lose some clones; where checked, under half of the loss comes from unresolved V genes, and the rest has no known cause. The sample table holds about 36,000 clones, of which 70% to 85% were seen once. Less than 30% of the sample belongs to the ten largest clones. Patients with a history of autoimmune disease or receiving systemic immunosuppression were excluded from the trial. Peripheral blood for TCR sequencing was collected from all dose cohorts at baseline, on cycle 4 day 1, and on cycle 7 day 1. Samples came from an open-label, multicenter, first-in-human phase I dose-escalation trial of ivuxolimab. Adults with locally advanced or metastatic melanoma, renal cell carcinoma, hepatocellular carcinoma or head and neck squamous cell carcinoma were enrolled in the trial. Before TCR sequencing, CD4+ and CD8+ T cells were separately sorted from peripheral blood.

Findings and caveats that apply to the study as a whole: After ivuxolimab, more expanded clones were found on average in CD8+ T cells than in CD4+ T cells. Antigen specificity was not determined for the clonally expanded peripheral T cells. Low levels of normalized T-cell clonal expansion were also seen in some nonresponding patients. In the 0.1-3.0 mg/kg groups, partial responders were among the patients with the lowest normalized peripheral clonal expansion, particularly in CD8+ T cells. At doses of 0.1 to 3.0 mg/kg, clonal expansion of both CD4+ and CD8+ blood T cells was observed from baseline to week 6.

The sample here was CD4+ or CD8+ T cells sorted from blood, taken in a trial of the OX40 agonist ivuxolimab. The chain is assembled from TRBV14 and TRBJ2-2; TRBD1 is a weak D gene call, 5 bases matching. The receptor was isolated from an adult with an advanced solid tumor such as melanoma, head and neck, liver or kidney cancer. The CDR3 region: CASSQGTPLRTGELFF. The DNA sequence is given as TGTGCCAGCAGCCAAGGGACACCCCTTAGGACCGGGGAGCTGTTTTTT.